The entry that follows covers one TCR beta chain sequence. The germline gives CDR1 ENHRY, CDR2 SYGVKD. V shed 3 bases and J 0 bases; nucleotides not matched to a gene: 9. The CDR3 spans 19 residues. A J-beta primer mix and a sample-barcoded 5' primer were used in a second PCR of roughly 6 to 11 cycles. Each TCR beta cDNA got a 12-nucleotide random molecular identifier. TCRdb analysed the 5' RACE reads with MiXCR anew, one entry per CDR3 protein. This sample has 550,000 to 700,000 distinct CDR3 sequences, with roughly 29% found just once. The data stem from a study of blood T cells in healthy people across ages.

The chain is built from TRBV10-3 and TRBJ2-6, with 9 bases matching TRBD1. The sample taken for sequencing was blood. This TCR was recovered from a woman in her 70s in good health. CDR3 nucleotides: TGTGCCATCAGTGACCCCCCTGGGACAGGGCTCTCTGGGGCCAACGTCCTGACTTTC. Encoded protein: CAISDPPGTGLSGANVLTF.